The 11 T cell receptor beta chains below all came from one sample that was sequenced in a study of cytomegalovirus exposure and HLA in healthy donors. The primer mix had 60 Vbeta and 13 Jbeta primers. Some clones are missing from TCRdb's copy, which holds only in-frame ones; the method was immunoSEQ multiplex PCR. Of fewer than 250,000 clones listed, about 72% are singletons. The sequencing input was PBMCs. These receptors all stem from a male donor in good health and CMV-seronegative.

The chain carries TRBV29-1 and TRBJ2-3; 9 nucleotides match TRBD2. The J segment lost 2 bases and the V segment lost 2 bases, leaving 2 bases of the junction unmatched. This CDR3 comprises 14 residues. Germline lookup yields CDR1 SQVTM and CDR2 ANQGSEA. CDR3 loop: CSVESGRSTDTQYF. The CDR3 nucleotides are TGCAGCGTTGAAAGCGGGAGGTCCACAGATACGCAGTATTTT.

This clone was counted only a few times. The chain links TRBV11-2 to TRBJ2-1; D is perhaps TRBD1 (6 bases). Trimming removed 1 base at V and 9 bases at J, with 7 bases between. CDR3 length: 12 amino acids. The germline V gene has CDR1 SGHAT and CDR2 FQNNGV. CDR3 bases: TGTGCCAGCAGCTTAGCCAGGGGTGAGCAGTTCTTC. Protein product: CASSLARGEQFF.

The rearrangement uses TRBV6-5 and TRBJ2-3; 13 bases are shared with TRBD2. Germline trimming cut 6 bases from V and 6 bases from J; bases unmatched to any gene: 6. This CDR3 contains 15 residues. CDR1 and CDR2 from the germline V gene are MNHEY and SVGAGI. CDR3 DNA: TGTGCCAGCAGCCCGACTAGCGGGAGGAGGGATACGCAGTATTTT. Residues: CASSPTSGRRDTQYF.

CDR3 protein: CASRREGDTQYF. The CDR3 DNA reads as TGTGCCAGCAGGCGGGAGGGGGATACGCAGTATTTT. V and J are TRBV9 and TRBJ2-3, with 9 nucleotides matching TRBD2. V lost 5 bases and J lost 6; bases outside the gene matches: 1. The CDR3 contains 12 residues. The germline CDR1 and CDR2 sequences are SGDLS and YYNGEE.

The chain has TRBV7-2 and TRBJ2-7, with a possible D match to TRBD1 (5 bases). This CDR3 has 13 residues. Germline CDR1 SGHTA, CDR2 FQGNSA. V dropped 0 bases and J dropped 3 bases, with 6 bases sitting between them. Here the CDR3 reads CASSLARGYEQYF. CDR3 DNA sequence: TGTGCCAGCAGCTTAGCTAGGGGCTACGAGCAGTACTTC.

V is TRBV6-1 and J is TRBJ1-1; 8 bases match TRBD1. Germline V CDR1 and CDR2: MNHNS, SASEGT. Trimming cost V 8 bases and J 5 bases; bases outside gene matches: 7. This CDR3 spans 13 amino acids. This CDR3 reads CASDLGQGTEAFF. The CDR3 nucleotides read TGTGCCAGCGACCTAGGACAGGGAACTGAAGCTTTCTTT.

The chain is built from TRBV6-1 and TRBJ2-5; D uncertain. Germline CDR1 MNHNS, CDR2 SASEGT. V was cut by 2 bases and J by 1 base, with 5 bases left in between. The CDR3 covers 13 residues. CDR3 bases: TGTGCCAGCAGTGAATCAATCCAAGAGACCCAGTACTTC. This gives the protein CASSESIQETQYF.

The rearrangement joins TRBV18 to TRBJ1-4, with TRBD1 identical over 9 bases. The CDR3 runs to 18 residues. Germline loops: CDR1 KGHSH, CDR2 LQKENI. V gave up 4 bases and J gave up 0 bases; unmatched junction bases: 9. CDR3 sequence (DNA): TGTGCCAGCTCACTTTTCGGACAGGGGTTTGCAACTAATGAAAAACTGTTTTTT. It yields the protein CASSLFGQGFATNEKLFF.

The chain is built from TRBV27 and TRBJ2-7; 8 positions agree with TRBD1. Per germline, CDR1 MNHEY and CDR2 SMNVEV (reference sequence). The CDR3 has 14 amino acids. The V gene end was trimmed by 3 bases and the J gene end by 3 bases; junction bases not matched to a gene: 4. The CDR3 coding sequence is TGTGCCAGCAGTTTCCAGGGGGCGAACTACGAGCAGTACTTC. Amino acid sequence: CASSFQGANYEQYF.

The chain recombines TRBV7-8 with TRBJ1-5; possibly TRBD1 for D (5 bases). CDR1 is SGHVS and CDR2 is FQNEAQ in the germline V gene. With 6 bases removed from V and 2 bases from J, the gap between germline ends came to 14 bases. CDR3 size: 15 residues. The CDR3 is CASSPSTAGNQPQHF. The CDR3 DNA is TGTGCCAGCAGTCCCTCGACAGCTGGCAATCAGCCCCAGCATTTT.

The chain links TRBV5-1 to TRBJ1-3; D perhaps matches TRBD1 (5 bases). This CDR3 is 13 amino acids long. From germline, CDR1 is SGHRS and CDR2 YFSETQ. The V gene lost 0 bases and the J gene lost 16 bases, with 17 bases spanning the gap. CDR3 protein: CASSLGVAGAAYF. In nucleotides, the CDR3 is TGCGCCAGCAGCTTGGGGGTTGCTGGGGCTGCGTATTTT.